The 32 T cell receptor beta chains below all came from one sample that was sequenced in a study of T cell responses to AZD1222 COVID-19 vaccine. The assay was immunoSEQ multiplex PCR, and TCRdb's table has in-frame clones only and misses some. The data contain about 130,000 clones, 75% to 95% of them seen just once; the ten biggest clones take up 1.9%. The material was peripheral blood, obtained 28 days after the second AZD1222 dose. The receptor set was obtained from an adult who received the AZD1222 COVID-19 vaccine.

This rearrangement joins TRBV27 to TRBJ1-1; D is ambiguous. The V end was cut by 5 bases, the J end by 0 bases, with 7 bases between. CDR3 size: 13 residues. The V gene's germline CDR1 is MNHEY and CDR2 SMNVEV (reference sequence). Here the CDR3 reads CASSNSLNTEAFF. CDR3 bases: TGTGCCAGCAGTAACAGCTTGAACACTGAAGCTTTCTTT.

The chain employs TRBV6-5 and TRBJ2-1; D might be TRBD1 (6 bases). The CDR3 spans 15 residues. V gave up 2 bases and J gave up 9 bases, with 17 bases separating them. Germline values: CDR1 MNHEY, CDR2 SVGAGI. The CDR3 coding sequence is TGTGCCAGCAGTTACGGACCGGGACACCACGTTGAGCAGTTCTTC. This gives the protein CASSYGPGHHVEQFF.

This chain joins TRBV10-3 and TRBJ1-1; no reliable D call. V was trimmed by 6 bases and J by 0 bases, leaving 8 bases between them. Germline V gives CDR1 ENHRY, CDR2 SYGVKD. The CDR3 is made up of 13 amino acids. The CDR3 protein is CAISEQMNTEAFF. Written as DNA, the CDR3 is TGTGCCATCAGCGAACAGATGAACACTGAAGCTTTCTTT.

This chain links TRBV5-4 with TRBJ2-1; D unresolved. The length of the CDR3 is 16 residues. Per the germline V gene, CDR1 is SGHNT and CDR2 is YYREEE (reference sequence). V shed 2 bases and J shed 6 bases, with 18 bases lying between them. The CDR3 loop is CASSFGVGPRGNEQFF. The CDR3 region has the DNA TGTGCCAGCAGCTTTGGTGTGGGCCCCCGAGGCAATGAGCAGTTCTTC.

This clone has only one observation. V gene TRBV11-2 combines with J gene TRBJ1-5, with 7 bases aligning to TRBD1. The CDR3 contains 14 residues. Germline CDR1 is SGHAT and CDR2 is FQNNGV. Trimming cost V 5 bases and J 4 bases; bases outside gene matches: 5. CDR3 sequence reads: CASSQTGLNQPQHF. Here the CDR3 DNA reads TGTGCCAGCAGCCAGACAGGGTTAAATCAGCCCCAGCATTTT. Filled out from reference TRBV11-2 and TRBJ1-5, the complete variable domain reads EAGVAQSPRYKIIEKRQSVAFWCNPISGHATLYWYQQILGQGPKLLIQFQNNGVVDDSQLPKDRFSAERLKGVDSTLKIQPAKLEDSAVYLCASSQTGLNQPQHFGDGTRLSIL.

The chain couples TRBV19 to TRBJ1-2, with TRBD1 as a possible D gene (5 bases). V lost 1 base and J 8 bases, leaving 17 bases between the germline ends. CDR1 and CDR2 from the germline V gene are LNHDA and SQIVND (reference sequence). This CDR3 has 15 residues. CDR3 nucleotide sequence: TGTGCCAGTAGTATAGGAGGGGCGCCTACGTCGGGCTACACCTTC. It codes for CASSIGGAPTSGYTF.

This chain uses TRBV6-1 with TRBJ2-3, with a tentative D call TRBD1 (7 bases). This CDR3 comprises 16 residues. Deletions cut 3 bases from V and 2 bases from J, with 15 bases between. Germline V lookup: CDR1 MNHNS, CDR2 SASEGT. The CDR3 here is CASSDLRGTVTDTQYF. In DNA form, the CDR3 reads TGTGCCAGCAGTGACCTCCGGGGGACAGTCACAGATACGCAGTATTTT.

This sequence joins TRBV27 and TRBJ1-5; 7 bases line up with TRBD1. The germline gives CDR1 MNHEY, CDR2 SMNVEV (reference sequence). This CDR3 contains 16 residues. V trimming: 6 bases; J trimming: 2 bases; junction bases outside the gene matches: 10. This chain's CDR3 is CASSADRVGRNQPQHF. For the CDR3, the DNA is TGTGCCAGCAGCGCCGACAGGGTGGGGCGCAATCAGCCCCAGCATTTT.

Worth noting for this clone: Other DNA sequences in the sample encode the same CDR3. V usage is TRBV12-3 or TRBV12-4 and J usage is TRBJ1-5; 8 bases agree with TRBD1. The CDR3 is made up of 13 amino acids. With 3 bases clipped from V and 5 bases from J, the junction kept 0 bases outside the gene matches. The CDR3 bases are TGTGCCAGCAGTTTGACAGGGGATCAGCCCCAGCATTTT. Its translation: CASSLTGDQPQHF.

The chain links TRBV24-1 to TRBJ2-6; D is undetermined. Germline V gene lookup returns CDR1 KGHDR and CDR2 SFDVKD. Trimming stripped 6 bases from V and 1 base from J, with 3 bases between. This CDR3 has 13 amino acids. The CDR3 is CATSRSGANVLTF. The CDR3 DNA follows: TGTGCCACCAGTCGATCTGGGGCCAACGTCCTGACTTTC.

The rearrangement links TRBV5-1 to TRBJ2-2; unclear D gene. Germline assignment: CDR1 SGHRS and CDR2 YFSETQ. The V and J ends lost 0 bases and 4 bases respectively, with 4 bases between them. This CDR3 comprises 13 residues. CDR3 nucleotide sequence: TGCGCCAGCAGCTTGGGCGGCACCGGGGAGCTGTTTTTT. It codes for CASSLGGTGELFF. Full variable domain (outside the CDR3, taken from reference TRBV5-1 and TRBJ2-2): KAGVTQTPRYLIKTRGQQVTLSCSPISGHRSVSWYQQTPGQGLQFLFEYFSETQRNKGNFPGRFSGRQFSNSRSEMNVSTLELGDSALYLCASSLGGTGELFFGEGSRLTVL.

V usage is TRBV4-1 and J usage is TRBJ2-1; TRBD2 agrees at 11 bases. Trimming at V came to 1 base and at J to 6 bases, leaving 5 bases not matched to a gene. CDR1 and CDR2 (germline): MGHRA, YSYEKL. The CDR3 totals 16 residues. The CDR3: CASSQVAGGASNEQFF. CDR3 nucleotides: TGCGCCAGCAGCCAAGTAGCGGGGGGGGCCTCCAATGAGCAGTTCTTC.

This rearrangement joins TRBV7-9 to TRBJ1-2; TRBD1 matches at 7 bases. The CDR3 covers 14 residues. Germline V gives CDR1 SEHNR, CDR2 FQNEAQ (reference sequence). Trimming removed 5 bases from V and 7 bases from J; junction bases left unmatched: 10. CDR3 in amino acids: CASSAKQGLGGYTF. The DNA for the CDR3 is TGTGCCAGCAGCGCCAAACAGGGGCTAGGTGGCTACACCTTC.

CDR3 loop: CASNSPMRPPTSPYEQYV. The DNA of the CDR3 is TGTGCCTCCAACAGCCCTATGCGTCCCCCTACGAGCCCCTACGAGCAGTACGTC. V usage is TRBV24-1 and J usage is TRBJ2-7; the D is unclear. Trimming cost V 12 bases and J 2 bases, with 31 bases left between them. Germline loops: CDR1 KGHDR, CDR2 SFDVKD. The CDR3 sequence is 18 residues long.

In this sample, this clone turned up a few times. This chain connects TRBV18 to TRBJ1-3; 7 bases map to TRBD1. The germline V gene encodes CDR1 KGHSH and CDR2 LQKENI. Losses at the gene ends were 6 bases for V and 0 bases for J; bases not matched to a gene: 11. The CDR3 consists of 17 residues. Here the CDR3 reads CASSRGKDSSSGNTIYF. CDR3 bases: TGTGCCAGCTCCAGGGGGAAGGATTCGAGCTCTGGAAACACCATATATTTT.

The chain employs TRBV5-1 and TRBJ1-1; a weak D match, TRBD1 (5 bases). This CDR3 is built from 16 residues. Trimming took 0 bases from V and 1 from J, leaving 13 bases between them. The germline V gene has CDR1 SGHRS and CDR2 YFSETQ. CDR3 region: CASSLDATDQNTEAFF. CDR3 coding DNA: TGCGCCAGCAGCTTGGATGCGACAGACCAGAACACTGAAGCTTTCTTT.

By sample fraction, this clone is medium-sized. The chain combines TRBV30 with TRBJ1-2, with TRBD1 matching 9 bases. Germline lookup yields CDR1 GTSNPN and CDR2 SVGIG (reference sequence). V dropped 5 bases and J dropped 8; count of bases not matched to a gene: 9. CDR3 length equals 13 residues. CDR3 nucleotides: TGTGCCTGGGCATCCGGGACAGGGTACGGCTACACCTTC. Translating it yields CAWASGTGYGYTF.

The rearrangement joins TRBV27 to TRBJ1-5; no clear D gene. The CDR3 is 12 residues long. In germline, CDR1 is MNHEY, CDR2 SMNVEV (reference sequence). Trimming removed 4 bases at V and 5 bases at J, with 6 bases between. The CDR3 DNA reads TGTGCCAGCAGTTCCTCCTATCAGCCCCAGCATTTT. Protein product: CASSSSYQPQHF.

The V call is TRBV18, the J call TRBJ2-1; D is unresolved. CDR3 size: 12 residues. Between the trimmed V and J ends, which lost 6 bases and 10 bases, there was a span of 13 bases. Germline CDR1 is KGHSH and CDR2 is LQKENI. The CDR3 loop reads CASSLMQKEQFF. The DNA of the CDR3 is TGTGCCAGCTCCCTCATGCAGAAGGAGCAGTTCTTC.

The chain has TRBV3-1 (or the pseudogene TRBV3-2) and TRBJ2-1, with D perhaps TRBD2 (5 bases). This CDR3 is built from 16 residues. The germline CDR1 and CDR2 sequences are LGHDT and YNNKEL (reference sequence). Trimming removed 4 bases from V and 5 bases from J, with 18 bases in between. CDR3 bases: TGTGCCAGCAGCCTAGGACCGGGAACGATGGACAATGAGCAGTTCTTC. Protein: CASSLGPGTMDNEQFF.

The chain uses TRBV30 and TRBJ2-7; the match to TRBD1 covers 7 bases. Germline V gives CDR1 GTSNPN, CDR2 SVGIG (reference sequence). The CDR3 consists of 15 residues. With 2 bases clipped from V and 5 bases from J, the junction kept 12 bases outside the gene matches. The CDR3 nucleotides are TGTGCCTGGAGTAGAATCGACAGGGAACTCAACGAGCAGTACTTC. Amino acid sequence: CAWSRIDRELNEQYF.

V usage is TRBV7-2 and J usage is TRBJ2-1, with 8 positions matching TRBD1. Germline V lookup: CDR1 SGHTA, CDR2 FQGNSA. V was pared by 4 bases and J by 2 bases, with 7 bases of the junction left unmatched. The CDR3 contains 16 residues. Written as DNA, the CDR3 is TGTGCCAGCAGCTCGGCCGGGACAGGTGCCTACAATGAGCAGTTCTTC. Protein sequence: CASSSAGTGAYNEQFF.

J is TRBJ2-3 and V is TRBV5-8, with TRBD2 matching 11 bases. The CDR3 spans 16 residues. Germline V gene data show CDR1 as SGHTS and CDR2 as YDEGEE. The V and J ends lost 4 bases and 2 bases, in that order; junction bases with no gene match: 6. In DNA form, the CDR3 reads TGTGCCAGCAGCCCCCGACTAGCGGGGATCACAGATACGCAGTATTTT. Residues: CASSPRLAGITDTQYF.

The chain employs TRBV4-1 and TRBJ1-6; 8 bases agree with TRBD1. Germline V gives CDR1 MGHRA, CDR2 YSYEKL. This CDR3 region has 17 residues. V lost 0 bases and J lost 5; bases outside the gene matches: 6. CDR3 amino acids: CASSQEFGTGDNSPLHF. The CDR3 nucleotides read TGCGCCAGCAGCCAAGAGTTCGGGACAGGAGATAATTCACCCCTCCACTTT.

The chain joins TRBV11-2 to TRBJ2-2; D unclear. Germline values: CDR1 SGHAT, CDR2 FQNNGV. The V gene lost 3 bases and the J gene lost 6 bases, with 5 bases spanning the gap. This CDR3 contains 12 residues. The CDR3 loop reads CASSFPAGELFF. The CDR3 nucleotides are TGTGCCAGCAGCTTTCCCGCCGGGGAGCTGTTTTTT.

The V and J genes are TRBV7-3 and TRBJ2-2; TRBD1 or TRBD2 may be the D gene (6 bases each). V dropped 0 bases and J dropped 6 bases, with 8 bases sitting between them. Per germline, CDR1 SGHTA and CDR2 FQGTGA. The length of the CDR3 is 14 residues. Here the CDR3 DNA reads TGTGCCAGCAGCTTAACGGAGGGGGCCGGGGAGCTGTTTTTT. Translating it yields CASSLTEGAGELFF.

V usage is TRBV10-3 and J usage is TRBJ2-1, with 12 bases identical to TRBD2. Germline V CDR1 and CDR2: ENHRY, SYGVKD. The CDR3 totals 16 residues. V shed 8 bases, J shed 2 bases, and the junction held 7 bases outside the gene matches. CDR3 in amino acids: CAIAPRLAGAYNEQFF. The CDR3 bases are TGTGCCATCGCCCCGAGACTAGCGGGAGCCTACAATGAGCAGTTCTTC.

V gene TRBV2 combines with J gene TRBJ1-5, with unresolved D. The CDR3 covers 11 residues. V shed 8 bases and J shed 4 bases, with 6 bases lying between them. Germline CDR1 reads SNHLY; CDR2 reads FYNNEI. CDR3 sequence (DNA): TGTGCCAGCGCCGCGAATCAGCCCCAGCATTTT. This codes for CASAANQPQHF.

This rearrangement joins TRBV6-5 to TRBJ1-3; D perhaps matches TRBD1 (6 bases). V was shortened by 6 bases and J by 4 bases, with 13 bases between the two germline ends. Germline loops: CDR1 MNHEY, CDR2 SVGAGI. The CDR3 contains 14 residues. The CDR3 loop is CASRGTGRGNTIYF. The CDR3 DNA reads as TGTGCCAGCAGGGGAACAGGGCGAGGAAACACCATATATTTT.

This rearrangement joins TRBV27 to TRBJ1-2; no firm D call. Between the trimmed V and J ends, which lost 5 bases and 4 bases, there was a span of 14 bases. The CDR3 loop spans 14 amino acids. Germline CDR1 MNHEY, CDR2 SMNVEV (reference sequence). CDR3 sequence (DNA): TGTGCCAGCAGTCCCATGGACCGCGGCTATGGCTACACCTTC. It specifies CASSPMDRGYGYTF.

The chain recombines TRBV19 with TRBJ1-1, with 7 bases fitting TRBD1. The CDR3 runs 14 residues. The V and J ends lost 5 bases and 7 bases, in that order; junction bases with no gene match: 10. CDR1 is LNHDA, CDR2 SQIVND, per germline (reference sequence). This CDR3 reads CASSAYRGFSEAFF. DNA of the CDR3: TGTGCCAGTAGTGCCTACAGGGGTTTCAGTGAAGCTTTCTTT.

The chain employs TRBV7-2 and TRBJ2-6; no clear D. This CDR3 spans 15 amino acids. Germline CDR1 reads SGHTA; CDR2 reads FQGNSA. Trimming took 5 bases from V and 4 from J, leaving 12 bases between them. CDR3 protein: CASSLPDLGANVLTF. The CDR3 DNA reads as TGTGCCAGCAGCCTCCCGGACCTCGGGGCCAACGTCCTGACTTTC.